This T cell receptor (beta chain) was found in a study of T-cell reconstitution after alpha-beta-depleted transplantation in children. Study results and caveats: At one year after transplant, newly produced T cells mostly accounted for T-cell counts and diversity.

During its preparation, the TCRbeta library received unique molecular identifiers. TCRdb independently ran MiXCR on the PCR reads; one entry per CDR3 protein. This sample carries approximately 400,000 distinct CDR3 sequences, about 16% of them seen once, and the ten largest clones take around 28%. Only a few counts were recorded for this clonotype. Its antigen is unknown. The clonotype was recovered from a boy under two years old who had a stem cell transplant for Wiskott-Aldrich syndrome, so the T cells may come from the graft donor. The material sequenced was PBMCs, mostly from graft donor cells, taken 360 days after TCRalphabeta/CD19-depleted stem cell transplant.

CDR3 sequence reads: CASSESSGGPQETQYF. The CDR3 nucleotides are TGCGCCAGCAGTGAGTCAAGCGGGGGCCCCCAAGAGACCCAGTACTTC. The chain joins TRBV10-1 to TRBJ2-5; 8 nucleotides agree with TRBD2. This CDR3 spans 16 amino acids. The germline CDR1 and CDR2 sequences are WNHNN and SYGVQD (reference sequence). J was trimmed by 1 base and V by 0 bases; bases with no gene match: 4.